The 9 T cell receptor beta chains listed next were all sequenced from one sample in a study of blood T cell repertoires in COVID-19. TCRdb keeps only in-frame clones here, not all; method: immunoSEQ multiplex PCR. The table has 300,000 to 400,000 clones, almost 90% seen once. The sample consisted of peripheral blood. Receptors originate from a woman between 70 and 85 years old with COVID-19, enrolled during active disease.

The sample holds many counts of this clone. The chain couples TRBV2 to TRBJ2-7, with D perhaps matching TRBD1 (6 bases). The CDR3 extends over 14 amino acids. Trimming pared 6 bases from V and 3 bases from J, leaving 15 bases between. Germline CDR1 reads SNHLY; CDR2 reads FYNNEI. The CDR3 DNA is TGTGCCAGCAGCGCCCCCGACAGGAGCTACGAGCAGTACTTC. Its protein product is CASSAPDRSYEQYF.

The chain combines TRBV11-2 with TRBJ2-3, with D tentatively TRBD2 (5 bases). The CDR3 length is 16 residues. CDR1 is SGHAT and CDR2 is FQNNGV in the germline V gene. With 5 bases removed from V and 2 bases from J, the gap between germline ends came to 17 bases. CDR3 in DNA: TGTGCCAGCAGCCCGCGGGTCAGCGGTAACACAGATACGCAGTATTTT. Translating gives CASSPRVSGNTDTQYF. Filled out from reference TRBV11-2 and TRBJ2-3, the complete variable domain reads EAGVAQSPRYKIIEKRQSVAFWCNPISGHATLYWYQQILGQGPKLLIQFQNNGVVDDSQLPKDRFSAERLKGVDSTLKIQPAKLEDSAVYLCASSPRVSGNTDTQYFGPGTRLTVL.

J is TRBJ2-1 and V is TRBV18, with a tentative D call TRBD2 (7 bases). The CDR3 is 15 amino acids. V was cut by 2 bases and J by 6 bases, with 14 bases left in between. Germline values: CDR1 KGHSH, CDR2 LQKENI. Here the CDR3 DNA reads TGTGCCAGCTCACCATCGGGGGGCTTACTCAATGAGCAGTTCTTC. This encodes CASSPSGGLLNEQFF. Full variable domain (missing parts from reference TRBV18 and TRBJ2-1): NAGVMQNPRHLVRRRGQEARLRCSPMKGHSHVYWYRQLPEEGLKFMVYLQKENIIDESGMPKERFSAEFPKEGPSILRIQQVVRGDSAAYFCASSPSGGLLNEQFFGPGTRLTVL.

For the CDR3, the DNA is TGTGCCAGCAGCTATGAGGACACTGAAGCTTTCTTT. It specifies CASSYEDTEAFF. The chain has TRBV12-3 or TRBV12-4 and TRBJ1-1; no firm D call. The CDR3 runs to 12 residues. Trimming took 6 bases from V and 3 from J, leaving 8 bases between them.

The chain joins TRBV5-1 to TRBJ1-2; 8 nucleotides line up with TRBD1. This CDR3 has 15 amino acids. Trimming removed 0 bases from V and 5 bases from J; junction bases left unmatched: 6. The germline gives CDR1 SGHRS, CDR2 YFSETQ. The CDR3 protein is CASSLVPDRVYGYTF. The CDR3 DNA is TGCGCCAGCAGCTTGGTTCCGGACAGGGTATATGGCTACACCTTC.

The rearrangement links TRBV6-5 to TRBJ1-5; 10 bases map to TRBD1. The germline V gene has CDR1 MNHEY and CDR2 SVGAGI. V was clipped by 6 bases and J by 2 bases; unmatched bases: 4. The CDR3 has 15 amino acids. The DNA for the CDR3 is TGTGCCAGCAGCGGGACAGGGGCTGGCAATCAGCCCCAGCATTTT. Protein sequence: CASSGTGAGNQPQHF.

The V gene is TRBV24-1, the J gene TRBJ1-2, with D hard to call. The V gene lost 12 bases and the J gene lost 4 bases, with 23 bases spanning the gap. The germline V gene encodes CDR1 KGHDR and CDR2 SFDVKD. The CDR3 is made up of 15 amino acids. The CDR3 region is CASYVWAGKGYGYTF. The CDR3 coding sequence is TGTGCCTCCTACGTTTGGGCAGGAAAAGGCTATGGCTACACCTTC.

The CDR3 nucleotides read TGTGCCAGCAGCAGACAAGCCTATGAGCAGTTCTTC. Residues: CASSRQAYEQFF. The rearrangement joins TRBV21-1 to TRBJ2-1; the table gives TRBD1 as D, unverified against the DNA. TRBV21-1 is a pseudogene locus. This CDR3 contains 12 residues.

The CDR3 sequence is CASKESSGVMNTGELFF. The CDR3, as DNA: TGTGCCAGCAAGGAATCTAGCGGGGTGATGAACACCGGGGAGCTGTTTTTT. The V gene is TRBV2, the J gene TRBJ2-2, with 9 bases aligning to TRBD2. CDR3 length: 17 amino acids. Germline CDR1 is SNHLY and CDR2 is FYNNEI. J lost 1 base, V lost 7 bases, and 10 bases had no gene match. The full variable domain, its missing parts supplied by reference TRBV2 and TRBJ2-2, is EPEVTQTPSHQVTQMGQEVILRCVPISNHLYFYWYRQILGQKVEFLVSFYNNEISEKSEIFDDQFSVERPDGSNFTLKIRSTKLEDSAMYFCASKESSGVMNTGELFFGEGSRLTVL.